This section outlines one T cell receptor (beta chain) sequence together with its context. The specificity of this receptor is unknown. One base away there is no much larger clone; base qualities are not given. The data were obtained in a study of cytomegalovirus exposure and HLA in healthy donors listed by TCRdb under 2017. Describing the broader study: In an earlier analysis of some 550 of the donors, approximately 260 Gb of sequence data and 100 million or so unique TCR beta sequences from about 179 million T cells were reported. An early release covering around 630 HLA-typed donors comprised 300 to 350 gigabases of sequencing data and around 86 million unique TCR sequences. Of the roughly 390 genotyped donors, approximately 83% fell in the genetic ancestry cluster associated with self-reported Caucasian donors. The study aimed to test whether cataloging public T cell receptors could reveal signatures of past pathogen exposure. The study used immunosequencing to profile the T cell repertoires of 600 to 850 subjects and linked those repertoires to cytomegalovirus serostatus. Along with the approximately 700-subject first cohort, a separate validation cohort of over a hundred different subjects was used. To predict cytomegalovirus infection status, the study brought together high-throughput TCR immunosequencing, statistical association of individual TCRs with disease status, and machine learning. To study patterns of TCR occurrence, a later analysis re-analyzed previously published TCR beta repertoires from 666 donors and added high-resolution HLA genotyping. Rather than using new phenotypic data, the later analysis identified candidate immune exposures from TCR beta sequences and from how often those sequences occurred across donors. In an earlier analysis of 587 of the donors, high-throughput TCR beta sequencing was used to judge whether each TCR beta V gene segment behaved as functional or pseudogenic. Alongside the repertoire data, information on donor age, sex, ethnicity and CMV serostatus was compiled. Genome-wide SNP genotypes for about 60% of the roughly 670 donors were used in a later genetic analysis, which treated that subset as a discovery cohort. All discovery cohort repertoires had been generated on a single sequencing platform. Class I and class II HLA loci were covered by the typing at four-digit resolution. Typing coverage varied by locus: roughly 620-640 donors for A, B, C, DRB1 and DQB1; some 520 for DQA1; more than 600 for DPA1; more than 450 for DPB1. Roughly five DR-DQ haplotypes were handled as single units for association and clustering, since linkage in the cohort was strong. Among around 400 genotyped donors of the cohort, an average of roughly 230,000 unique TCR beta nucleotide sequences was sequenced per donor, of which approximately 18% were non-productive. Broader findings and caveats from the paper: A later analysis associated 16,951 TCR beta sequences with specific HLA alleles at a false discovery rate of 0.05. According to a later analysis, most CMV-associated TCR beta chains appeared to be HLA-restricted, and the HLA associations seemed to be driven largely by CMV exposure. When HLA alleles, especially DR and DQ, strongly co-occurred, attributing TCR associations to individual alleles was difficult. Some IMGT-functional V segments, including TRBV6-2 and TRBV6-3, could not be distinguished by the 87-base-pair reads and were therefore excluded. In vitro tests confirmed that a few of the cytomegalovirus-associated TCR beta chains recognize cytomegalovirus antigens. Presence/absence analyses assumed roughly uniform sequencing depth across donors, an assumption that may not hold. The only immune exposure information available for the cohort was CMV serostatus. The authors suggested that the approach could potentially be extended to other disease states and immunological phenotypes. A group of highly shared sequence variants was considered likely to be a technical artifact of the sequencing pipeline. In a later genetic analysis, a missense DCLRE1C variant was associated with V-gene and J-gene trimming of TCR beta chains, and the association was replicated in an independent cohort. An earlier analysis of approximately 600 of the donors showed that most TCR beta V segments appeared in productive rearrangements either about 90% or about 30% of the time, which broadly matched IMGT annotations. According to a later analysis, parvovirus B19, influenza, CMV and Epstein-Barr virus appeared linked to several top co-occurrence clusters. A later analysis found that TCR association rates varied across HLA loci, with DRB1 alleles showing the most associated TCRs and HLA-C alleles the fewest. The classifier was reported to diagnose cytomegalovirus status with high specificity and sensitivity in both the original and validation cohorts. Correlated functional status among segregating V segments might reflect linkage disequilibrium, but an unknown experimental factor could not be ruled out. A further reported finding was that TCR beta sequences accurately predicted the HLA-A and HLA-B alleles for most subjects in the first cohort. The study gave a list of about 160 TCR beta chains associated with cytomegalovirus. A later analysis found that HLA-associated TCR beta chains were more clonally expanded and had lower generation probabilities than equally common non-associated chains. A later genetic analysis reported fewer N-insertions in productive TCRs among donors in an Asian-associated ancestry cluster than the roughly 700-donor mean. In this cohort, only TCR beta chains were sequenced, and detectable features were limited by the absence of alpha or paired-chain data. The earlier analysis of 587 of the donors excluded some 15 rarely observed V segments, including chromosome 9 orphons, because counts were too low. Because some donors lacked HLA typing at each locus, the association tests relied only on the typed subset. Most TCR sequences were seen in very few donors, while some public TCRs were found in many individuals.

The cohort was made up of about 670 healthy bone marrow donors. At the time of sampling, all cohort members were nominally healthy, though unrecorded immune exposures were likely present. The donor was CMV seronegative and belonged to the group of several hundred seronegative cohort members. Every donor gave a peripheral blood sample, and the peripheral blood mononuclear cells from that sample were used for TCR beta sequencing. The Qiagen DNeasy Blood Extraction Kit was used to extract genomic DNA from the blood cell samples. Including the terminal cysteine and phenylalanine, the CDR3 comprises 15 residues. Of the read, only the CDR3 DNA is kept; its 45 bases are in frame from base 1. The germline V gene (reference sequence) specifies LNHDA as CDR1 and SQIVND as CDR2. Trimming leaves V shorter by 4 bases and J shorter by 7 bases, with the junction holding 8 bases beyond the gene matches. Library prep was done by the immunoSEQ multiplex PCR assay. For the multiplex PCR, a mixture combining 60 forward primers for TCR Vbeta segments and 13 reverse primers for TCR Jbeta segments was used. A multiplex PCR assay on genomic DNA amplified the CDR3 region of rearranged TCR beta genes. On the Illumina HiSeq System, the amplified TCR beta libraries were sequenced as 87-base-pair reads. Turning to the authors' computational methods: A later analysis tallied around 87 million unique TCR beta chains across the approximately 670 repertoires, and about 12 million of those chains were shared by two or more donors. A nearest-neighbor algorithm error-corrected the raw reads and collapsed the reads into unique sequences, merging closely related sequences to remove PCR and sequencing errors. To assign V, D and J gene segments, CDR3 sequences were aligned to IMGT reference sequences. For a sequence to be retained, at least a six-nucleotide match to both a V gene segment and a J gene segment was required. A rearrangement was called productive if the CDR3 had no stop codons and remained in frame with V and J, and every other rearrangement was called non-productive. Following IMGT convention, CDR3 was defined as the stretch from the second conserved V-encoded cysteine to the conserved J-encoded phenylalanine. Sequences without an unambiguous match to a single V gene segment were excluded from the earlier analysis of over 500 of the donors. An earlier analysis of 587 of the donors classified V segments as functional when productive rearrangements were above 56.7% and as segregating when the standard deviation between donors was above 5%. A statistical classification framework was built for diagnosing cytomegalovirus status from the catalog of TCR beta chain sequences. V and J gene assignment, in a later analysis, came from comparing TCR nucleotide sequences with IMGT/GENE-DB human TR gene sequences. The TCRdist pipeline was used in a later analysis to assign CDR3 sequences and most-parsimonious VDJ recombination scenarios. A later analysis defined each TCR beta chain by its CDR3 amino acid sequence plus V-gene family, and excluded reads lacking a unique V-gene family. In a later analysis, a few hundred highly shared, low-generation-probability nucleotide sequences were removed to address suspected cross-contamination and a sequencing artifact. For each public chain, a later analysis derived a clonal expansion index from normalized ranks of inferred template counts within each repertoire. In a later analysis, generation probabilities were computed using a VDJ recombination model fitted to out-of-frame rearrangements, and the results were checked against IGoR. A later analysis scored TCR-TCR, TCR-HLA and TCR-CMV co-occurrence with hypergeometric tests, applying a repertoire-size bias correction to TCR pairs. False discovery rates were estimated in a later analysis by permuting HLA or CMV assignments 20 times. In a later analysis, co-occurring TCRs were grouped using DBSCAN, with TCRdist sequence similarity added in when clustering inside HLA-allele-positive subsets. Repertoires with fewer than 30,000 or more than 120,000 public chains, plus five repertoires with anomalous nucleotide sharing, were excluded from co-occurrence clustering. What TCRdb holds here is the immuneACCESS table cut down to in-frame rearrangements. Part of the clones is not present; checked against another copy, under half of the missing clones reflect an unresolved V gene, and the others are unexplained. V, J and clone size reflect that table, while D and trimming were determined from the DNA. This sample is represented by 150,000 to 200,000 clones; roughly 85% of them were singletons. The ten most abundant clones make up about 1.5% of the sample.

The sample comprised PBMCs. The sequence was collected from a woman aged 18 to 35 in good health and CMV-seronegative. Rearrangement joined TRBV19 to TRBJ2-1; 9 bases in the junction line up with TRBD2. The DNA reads TGTGCCAGTAGTAATGAGCGGGAGGTGAGGAATGAGCAGTTCTTC. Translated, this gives CASSNEREVRNEQFF.